These 3 T cell receptor beta chains were all obtained from the same sample, sequenced in a study of patients and donors after allogeneic stem cell transplantation. In TCRdb, the RT-PCR reads were re-called with MiXCR into one record per CDR3 protein. The sample lists roughly 200,000 distinct CDR3 sequences, 35% to 45% occurring once. Sample: blood, either unsorted or a sorted T cell fraction (not recorded which). These receptors were obtained from a human donor who was either an allogeneic HSCT recipient or a stem cell or donor lymphocyte infusion donor (not recorded which). It is not recorded whose cells these are; they may come from a transplant donor.

The chain carries TRBV20-1 and TRBJ1-4; D not certain. This CDR3 comprises 13 residues. Germline-derived CDR1 and CDR2 are DFQATT and SNEGSKA (reference sequence). CDR3 in DNA: TGCAGCCAAACCGGGAGAGATAATGAAAAACTGTTTTTT. As protein: CSQTGRDNEKLFF.

V gene TRBV5-4 combines with J gene TRBJ1-1, with D possibly matching TRBD1 (6 bases). From germline, CDR1 is SGHNT and CDR2 YYREEE (reference sequence). Trimming removed 4 bases at V and 3 bases at J, with 19 bases between. The CDR3 has 16 residues. This CDR3 reads CASSLIGGAGYTEAFF. The CDR3 DNA follows: TGTGCCAGCAGCCTTATTGGGGGGGCTGGGTACACTGAAGCTTTCTTT.

This clonotype appeared a few times. The J gene is TRBJ1-1, the V gene TRBV12-3 or TRBV12-4; the match to TRBD1 covers 9 bases. CDR3 size: 15 residues. V shed 5 bases and J 1 base; nucleotides not matched to a gene: 5. CDR3 loop: CASSQRDRENTEAFF. The CDR3 coding sequence is TGTGCCAGCAGTCAGCGGGACAGGGAGAACACTGAAGCTTTCTTT.